This record looks at one T cell receptor beta chain sequence and its context. Its antigen is undetermined. V shed 8 bases and J 4 bases; nucleotides not matched to a gene: 4. The CDR3 totals 14 residues. Germline V gene sequence: CDR1 LNHDA, CDR2 SQIVND (reference sequence). Produced via immunoSEQ multiplex PCR; TCRdb's table is partial and in-frame only. The table includes more than 65,000 clones, about 94% detected once. The data were taken from a study of T cell clonotyping in hematopoietic cell transplantation. Study-level points and caveats: Higher Inverse Simpson Index values in graft donor and pretransplant recipient predicted broader posttransplant TCR diversity. No sorting was done, leaving CD4 and CD8 contributions mixed. Recipient TCR diversity dropped after transplant; expanded clonotypes rose from day 30 to 180.

The sequencing sample was made of peripheral blood mononuclear cells. The chain is built from TRBV19 and TRBJ2-1; 11 bases align to TRBD2. This clonotype was obtained from a man aged 50 to 59 in good health. Some clones in this sample may be carry-over from other donors' samples. CDR3 sequence (DNA): TGTGCCAGTGGACTAGCGGGTAATTACAATGAGCAGTTCTTC. Amino acid sequence: CASGLAGNYNEQFF.